The 20 T cell receptor beta chains below come from one sample, sequenced in a study of cytomegalovirus exposure and HLA in healthy donors. The primer mix had 60 Vbeta and 13 Jbeta primers. Profiling relied on immunoSEQ multiplex PCR, and the TCRdb table lists in-frame clones only, not all of them. The sample consists of roughly 100,000 clones, more than 9.5% of them appearing once. Sequencing input: PBMCs. The receptors derive from a man between 35 and 55 years old in good health and CMV-seropositive.

This clone has only a few counts. The V gene is TRBV29-1, the J gene TRBJ1-2; 9 nucleotides agree with TRBD1. This CDR3 spans 14 amino acids. Germline V CDR1 and CDR2: SQVTM, ANQGSEA. V was pared by 3 bases and J by 3 bases, with 5 bases of the junction left unmatched. CDR3 amino acids: CSVEATGGYYGYTF. CDR3 coding DNA: TGCAGCGTTGAGGCAACAGGGGGCTACTATGGCTACACCTTC.

This clone was seen more than once but under ten times. The chain couples TRBV12-2 to TRBJ2-5; the D segment call TRBD1 is taken from the table without a DNA check. TRBV12-2 corresponds to a pseudogene. CDR3 length: 20 amino acids. CDR3 in amino acids: CASRPLTPLGQLTNQETQYF. CDR3 sequence (DNA): TGTGCAAGTCGCCCCCTTACCCCTCTGGGACAGCTAACCAACCAAGAGACCCAGTACTTC.

This chain links TRBV19 with TRBJ2-3, with 10 bases fitting TRBD2. The CDR3 loop spans 17 amino acids. Germline V lookup: CDR1 LNHDA, CDR2 SQIVND (reference sequence). Trimming took 5 bases from V and 2 from J; bases not matched to a gene: 10. The CDR3 is CASSARWLAGATDTQYF. The DNA for the CDR3 is TGTGCCAGTAGTGCCCGATGGCTAGCGGGAGCCACAGATACGCAGTATTTT.

This rearrangement joins TRBV6-5 to TRBJ1-4; 10 nucleotides line up with TRBD1. V lost 6 bases and J lost 8; bases outside the gene matches: 6. The CDR3 spans 14 residues. CDR1 is MNHEY and CDR2 is SVGAGI in the germline V gene. The CDR3 DNA reads as TGTGCCAGCAGAACCCGGGACAGGGGAGAAAAACTGTTTTTT. Protein sequence: CASRTRDRGEKLFF.

This clone was observed a handful of times. The V and J genes are TRBV28 and TRBJ1-5, with 9 positions matching TRBD1. The CDR3 is made up of 14 amino acids. The V gene's germline CDR1 is MDHEN and CDR2 SYDVKM. V shed 4 bases and J 4 bases; nucleotides not matched to a gene: 2. In DNA form, the CDR3 reads TGTGCCAGCAGTTCTGGACAGGGGAATCAGCCCCAGCATTTT. This gives the protein CASSSGQGNQPQHF.

This chain connects TRBV10-1 to TRBJ2-3; D remains unclear. Germline V gene data show CDR1 as WNHNN and CDR2 as SYGVQD (reference sequence). The CDR3 runs to 13 residues. The V gene lost 4 bases and the J gene lost 4 bases, with 9 bases spanning the gap. Here the CDR3 DNA reads TGCGCCAGCAGTGGTGACAATTCAGATACGCAGTATTTT. Translated: CASSGDNSDTQYF.

This clone was counted a few times. This chain links TRBV19 with TRBJ2-7; 11 bases line up with TRBD2. CDR3 length: 15 amino acids. J gave up 0 bases and V 6 bases, and 4 bases lay outside the gene matches. From germline, CDR1 is LNHDA and CDR2 SQIVND (reference sequence). The chain's CDR3 is CASRRLAGISYEQYF. The CDR3 region has the DNA TGTGCCAGTAGAAGACTAGCGGGGATCTCCTACGAGCAGTACTTC.

There are a few counts of this clone. The chain uses TRBV7-9 and TRBJ2-5, with 8 bases lining up with TRBD2. The CDR3 consists of 16 residues. Germline CDR1 reads SEHNR; CDR2 reads FQNEAQ (reference sequence). Losses at the gene ends were 6 bases for V and 3 bases for J; bases not matched to a gene: 12. CDR3 in amino acids: CASSSKIGLAEETQYF. CDR3 nucleotides: TGTGCCAGCAGTTCGAAAATAGGACTAGCCGAAGAGACCCAGTACTTC. Using reference TRBV7-9 and TRBJ2-5 for the parts outside the CDR3, the full variable domain is DTGVSQNPRHKITKRGQNVTFRCDPISEHNRLYWYRQTLGQGPEFLTYFQNEAQLEKSRLLSDRFSAERPKGSFSTLEIQRTEQGDSAMYLCASSSKIGLAEETQYFGPGTRLLVL.

The table lists this clone with a few counts. The V call is TRBV19, the J call TRBJ1-1, with D perhaps TRBD1 (5 bases). This CDR3 has 12 residues. Germline CDR1 LNHDA, CDR2 SQIVND (reference sequence). Trimming stripped 8 bases from V and 1 base from J, with 8 bases between. This CDR3 is CASDDRNTEAFF. For the CDR3, the DNA is TGTGCCAGTGATGACAGGAACACTGAAGCTTTCTTT.

This clone turned up a few times. The rearrangement links TRBV4-1 to TRBJ1-2; perhaps TRBD1 as D (6 bases). This CDR3 is built from 15 residues. Germline CDR1 reads MGHRA; CDR2 reads YSYEKL. Trimming left V 6 bases short and J 6 bases short, with 20 bases between. CDR3 region: CASSFSGGAHNGYTF. DNA of the CDR3: TGCGCCAGCAGTTTTTCCGGGGGGGCGCATAATGGCTACACCTTC.

V is TRBV29-1 and J is TRBJ2-1; TRBD2 aligns across 8 bases. Germline lookup yields CDR1 SQVTM and CDR2 ANQGSEA. Germline trimming cut 3 bases from V and 10 bases from J; bases unmatched to any gene: 8. The CDR3 runs to 13 residues. The CDR3 reads CSVDTSGGQEQFF. For the CDR3, the DNA is TGCAGCGTTGACACTAGCGGAGGACAAGAGCAGTTCTTC.

This clone was picked up a small number of times. The chain has TRBV5-4 and TRBJ2-3; 7 bases fit TRBD2. The length of the CDR3 is 14 residues. Germline V gene data show CDR1 as SGHNT and CDR2 as YYREEE (reference sequence). V dropped 0 bases and J dropped 3; count of bases not matched to a gene: 1. CDR3 DNA: TGTGCCAGCAGCTTGGGGACTAGGACAGATACGCAGTATTTT. It specifies CASSLGTRTDTQYF.

This chain uses TRBV6-6 with TRBJ2-2, with D perhaps matching TRBD2 (5 bases). Per the germline V gene, CDR1 is MNHNY and CDR2 is SVGAGI (reference sequence). This CDR3 region has 16 residues. V was shortened by 7 bases and J by 2 bases, with 17 bases between the two germline ends. Here the CDR3 reads CASIPPAGLNTGELFF. The CDR3 DNA reads TGTGCCAGCATCCCCCCGGCGGGCCTTAACACCGGGGAGCTGTTTTTT.

J is TRBJ2-6 and V is TRBV2, with D perhaps TRBD1 (6 bases). Germline CDR1 is SNHLY and CDR2 is FYNNEI. Trimming took off 5 bases at V and 4 bases at J, with 12 bases between the two ends. This CDR3 comprises 15 residues. The CDR3 spells CASSSRGSGANVLTF. The CDR3 DNA follows: TGTGCCAGCAGTTCCAGGGGATCAGGGGCCAACGTCCTGACTTTC.

This clone was seen a few times. The chain employs TRBV5-1 and TRBJ1-2, with 7 bases fitting TRBD1. The CDR3 spans 13 residues. The germline V gene has CDR1 SGHRS and CDR2 YFSETQ. The junction had 2 bases not matched to a gene; V was cut back by 2 bases and J by 4 bases. The CDR3 coding sequence is TGCGCCAGCAGCTTTGCAGGGGGCTATGGCTACACCTTC. As protein: CASSFAGGYGYTF.

The chain links TRBV7-2 to TRBJ1-4; tentative D call: TRBD1 (5 bases). Germline CDR1 is SGHTA and CDR2 is FQGNSA. The CDR3 extends over 15 amino acids. The germline V and J ends were trimmed by 4 bases and 10 bases, with 19 bases remaining between them. CDR3 DNA: TGTGCCAGCAGCTCCCAGGGATTTAAGGCTGCAAAACTGTTTTTT. Amino acid sequence: CASSSQGFKAAKLFF. Using reference TRBV7-2 and TRBJ1-4 for the parts outside the CDR3, the full variable domain is GAGVSQSPSNKVTEKGKDVELRCDPISGHTALYWYRQSLGQGLEFLIYFQGNSAPDKSGLPSDRFSAERTGGSVSTLTIQRTQQEDSAVYLCASSSQGFKAAKLFFGSGTQLSVL.

The chain links TRBV9 to TRBJ2-2; TRBD2 is a possible D gene (6 bases). The CDR3 length is 16 residues. With 1 base removed from V and 2 bases from J, the gap between germline ends came to 12 bases. Germline V CDR1 and CDR2: SGDLS, YYNGEE. The CDR3 DNA sequence: TGTGCCAGCAGCGTATCAGAGCGGGTAAACACCGGGGAGCTGTTTTTT. Its protein is CASSVSERVNTGELFF.

The chain combines TRBV27 with TRBJ2-7; 14 bases line up with TRBD2. V lost 4 bases, J lost 7 bases, and 6 bases stayed unmatched. The germline V gene has CDR1 MNHEY and CDR2 SMNVEV (reference sequence). There are 15 residues in the CDR3. As DNA, the CDR3 is TGTGCCAGCAGTTACGGACTAGCGGGAGGTTTGGAGCAGTACTTC. Amino acids: CASSYGLAGGLEQYF.

This clone has a handful of counts. The chain combines TRBV10-3 with TRBJ1-2; 10 nucleotides line up with TRBD1. With V trimmed by 6 bases and J by 2 bases, 3 bases remained unmatched. The germline V gene has CDR1 ENHRY and CDR2 SYGVKD. CDR3 size: 14 residues. CDR3 in DNA: TGTGCCATCAGATCGGGACAGGGGAACTATGGCTACACCTTC. The encoded protein is CAIRSGQGNYGYTF.

This chain uses TRBV6-5 with TRBJ2-3; 9 bases align to TRBD2. V lost 10 bases to trimming and J lost 3 bases; unmatched junction nucleotides: 11. CDR3 size: 15 residues. CDR1 is MNHEY, CDR2 SVGAGI, per germline. DNA of the CDR3: TGTGCCACACGAACGTCTAGCGGGGTAACAGATACGCAGTATTTT. Protein sequence: CATRTSSGVTDTQYF.